This T cell receptor beta chain was found in a study of CXCR3-negative and CXCR3-positive naive CD8 T cells. UMI-labeled 5' RACE TRB cDNA libraries were prepared from the cells. TCRdb reprocessed the 5' RACE reads, keeping one entry per CDR3 protein, no DNA. This table lists 150,000 or so distinct CDR3 sequences. Remarks on this clonotype: Its specificity is not known.

The sorter processed each CD8+ T cell subset in triplicate at 280,000 or so cells apiece. The CDR3 contains 16 residues. CDR1 and CDR2 (germline): SQVTM, ANQGSEA. The study, taken as a whole, reports: CXCR3-positive naive cells had more hydrophobic TRB CDR3s than CXCR3-negative naive cells. With CXCR3 expression partially decreased after cryopreservation, most assays relied on fresh PBMCs.

The sequencing sample was made of naive CXCR3- CD8+ T cells from blood. Subset: CD45RO-CCR7+CD27+CD95- naive CD8+ T cells lacking CXCR3 (TNR3-). The receptor was derived from a human donor in good health. Some clones in this sample may be carry-over from other donors' samples. The chain has TRBV29-1 and TRBJ2-2; TCRdb's D gene call, TRBD1, goes unchecked for lack of DNA. Here the CDR3 reads CSVEPSRTENTGELFF.